In this sample, the clone carrying this T cell receptor (beta chain) turned up many times. Time point indicated: newly diagnosed GD, antithyroid drugs for less than 3 months. Extracted PBMC RNA gave rise to the TCR library. Libraries of TCR beta came from iRepertoire HTBI primers plus Arm-PCR of CDR3 regions. TCRdb fed the multiplex PCR reads into MiXCR, producing one record per CDR3 protein. The repertoire holds roughly 260,000 distinct CDR3 sequences, around 19% seen once, with approximately 15% in the top ten. The sample originates from a study of regulatory T cells in long-lasting Graves disease. For the study at large: For under 3 months, newly diagnosed Graves' patients had been taking antithyroid drugs.

Trimming cost V 5 bases and J 2 bases; bases outside gene matches: 5. The CDR3 has 15 residues. These same records also appear under a second study, on T cells in Graves' hyperthyroidism and ophthalmopathy. That report adds: With the HTBI primer set, the TCR CDR3 went through a first round of RT-PCR. Most clonotypes expanded in the thyroid (above 0.001) were also present in blood.

The TCR comes from a woman aged 25 to 39 with Graves disease. The chain uses TRBV12-3 or TRBV12-4 and TRBJ2-5; 10 bases fit TRBD2. Sample: peripheral blood mononuclear cells (PBMCs), taken at new diagnosis, from a patient treated with antithyroid drugs. The chain's CDR3 is CASSLGLAAQETQYF. The CDR3 nucleotides are TGTGCCAGCAGTCTTGGACTAGCGGCTCAAGAGACCCAGTACTTC.